This record covers a single TCR beta chain. The antigen is unknown. The table came from immunoSEQ multiplex PCR; TCRdb's copy has only in-frame clones and leaves some out. The sample has around 450,000 clones, roughly 90% seen once. This record belongs to a study of Ad26.COV2.S vaccination and SARS-CoV-2 variants. About the study: In the study, Ad26.COV2.S was injected intramuscularly once, or twice 56 days apart.

The treatment was: some 20 received Ad26.COV2.S at low or high dose, single or two shots; five or six received placebo; per-sample allocation not given. Specimen acquisition occurred on day 63 following the initial vaccine or placebo injection. The V gene's germline CDR1 is MNHEY and CDR2 SVGAGI. This CDR3 spans 13 amino acids. Trimming stripped 6 bases from V and 8 bases from J, with 13 bases between. Study-wide results and caveats: The TCR breadth and depth analyses may have produced an underestimate of total T cell responses. A substantial breadth of spike-specific CD8+ and CD4+ T cell responses after vaccination has been reported.

This specimen was peripheral blood, taken in a trial of Ad26.COV2.S vaccine versus placebo. This sequence was found in a person aged 18 to 59 who received the Ad26.COV2.S COVID-19 vaccine or a placebo. The genes are TRBV6-5 and TRBJ1-4; the D is unclear. DNA for the CDR3: TGTGCCAGCAGACCTAAGAATAGAGAAAAACTGTTTTTT. Translated, it gives CASRPKNREKLFF.